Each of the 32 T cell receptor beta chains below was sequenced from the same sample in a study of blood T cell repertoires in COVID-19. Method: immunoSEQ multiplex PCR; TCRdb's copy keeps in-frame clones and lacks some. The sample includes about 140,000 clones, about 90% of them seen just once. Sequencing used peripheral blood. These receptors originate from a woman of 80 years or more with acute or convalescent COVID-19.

The CDR3 DNA follows: TGTGCCAGCAGGTGGACAGGGGGTTCCTATAATTCACCCCTCCACTTT. Its translation is CASRWTGGSYNSPLHF. The V call is TRBV28, the J call TRBJ1-6, with 10 bases aligning to TRBD1. With V trimmed by 6 bases and J by 1 base, 3 bases remained unmatched. The CDR3 extends over 16 amino acids. CDR1 and CDR2 (germline): MDHEN, SYDVKM.

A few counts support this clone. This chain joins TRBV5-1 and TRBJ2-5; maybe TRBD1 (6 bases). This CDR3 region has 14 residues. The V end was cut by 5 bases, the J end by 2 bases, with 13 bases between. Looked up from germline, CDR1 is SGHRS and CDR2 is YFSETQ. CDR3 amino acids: CASRRGMGQETQYF. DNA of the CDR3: TGCGCCAGCAGAAGGGGGATGGGACAAGAGACCCAGTACTTC.

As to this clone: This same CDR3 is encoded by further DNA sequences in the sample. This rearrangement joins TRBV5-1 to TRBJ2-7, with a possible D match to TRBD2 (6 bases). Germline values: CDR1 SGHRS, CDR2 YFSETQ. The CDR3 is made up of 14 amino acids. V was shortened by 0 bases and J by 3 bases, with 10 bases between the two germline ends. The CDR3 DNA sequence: TGCGCCAGCAGCTTGGGCCAGGGAGGCTACGAGCAGTACTTC. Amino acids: CASSLGQGGYEQYF.

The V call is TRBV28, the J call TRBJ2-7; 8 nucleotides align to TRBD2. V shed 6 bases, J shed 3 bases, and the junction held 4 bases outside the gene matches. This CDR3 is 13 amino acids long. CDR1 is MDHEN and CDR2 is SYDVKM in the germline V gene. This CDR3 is CASSRGGHYEQYF. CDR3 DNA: TGTGCCAGCAGCCGCGGGGGGCACTACGAGCAGTACTTC.

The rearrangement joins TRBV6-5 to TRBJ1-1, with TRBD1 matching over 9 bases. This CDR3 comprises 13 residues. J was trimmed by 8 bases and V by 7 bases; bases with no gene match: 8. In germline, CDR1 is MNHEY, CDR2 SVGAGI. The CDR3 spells CASTRKGQGEAFF. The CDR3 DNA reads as TGTGCCAGCACTCGAAAGGGACAGGGAGAAGCTTTCTTT.

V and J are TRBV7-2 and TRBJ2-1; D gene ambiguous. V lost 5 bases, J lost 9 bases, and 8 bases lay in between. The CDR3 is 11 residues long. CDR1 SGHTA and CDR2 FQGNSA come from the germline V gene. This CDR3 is CASSTSAEQFF. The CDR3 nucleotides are TGTGCCAGCAGCACCAGTGCTGAGCAGTTCTTC.

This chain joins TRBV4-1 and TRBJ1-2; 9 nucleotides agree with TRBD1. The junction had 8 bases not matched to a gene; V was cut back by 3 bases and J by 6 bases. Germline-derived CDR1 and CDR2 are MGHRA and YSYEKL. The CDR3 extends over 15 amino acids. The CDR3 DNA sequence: TGCGCCAGCAGCCAGGAAGGGACAGGGAAGAATGGCTACACCTTC. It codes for CASSQEGTGKNGYTF.

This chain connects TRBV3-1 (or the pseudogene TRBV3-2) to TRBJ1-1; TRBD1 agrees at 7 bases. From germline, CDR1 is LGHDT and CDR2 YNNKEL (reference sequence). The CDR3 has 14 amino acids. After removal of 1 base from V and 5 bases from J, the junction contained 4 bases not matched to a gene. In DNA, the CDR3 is TGTGCCAGCAGCCAAGCAGGCAGGGGGACTGAAGCTTTCTTT. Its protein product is CASSQAGRGTEAFF.

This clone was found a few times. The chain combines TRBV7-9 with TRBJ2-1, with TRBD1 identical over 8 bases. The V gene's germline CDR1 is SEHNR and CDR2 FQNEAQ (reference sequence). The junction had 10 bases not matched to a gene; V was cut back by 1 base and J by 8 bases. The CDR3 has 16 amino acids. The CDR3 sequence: CASSLGTRGRYDEQFF. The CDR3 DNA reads TGTGCCAGCAGCTTAGGGACCAGGGGGCGGTATGATGAGCAGTTCTTC.

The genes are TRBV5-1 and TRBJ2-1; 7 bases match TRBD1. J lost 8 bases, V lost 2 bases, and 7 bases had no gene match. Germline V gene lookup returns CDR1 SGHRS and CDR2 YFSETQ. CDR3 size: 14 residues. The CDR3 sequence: CASSFTGVGYEQFF. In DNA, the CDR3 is TGCGCCAGCAGCTTTACAGGGGTAGGGTATGAGCAGTTCTTC.

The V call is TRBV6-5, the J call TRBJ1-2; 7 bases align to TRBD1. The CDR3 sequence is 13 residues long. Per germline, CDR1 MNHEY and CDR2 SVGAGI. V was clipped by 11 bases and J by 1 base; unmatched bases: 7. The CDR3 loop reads CAGRDRYNYGYTF. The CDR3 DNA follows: TGTGCCGGAAGGGACAGATATAACTATGGCTACACCTTC.

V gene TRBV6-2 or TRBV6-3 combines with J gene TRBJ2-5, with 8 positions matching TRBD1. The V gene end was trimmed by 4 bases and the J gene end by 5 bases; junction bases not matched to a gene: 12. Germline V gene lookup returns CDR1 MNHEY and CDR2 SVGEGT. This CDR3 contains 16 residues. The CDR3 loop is CASSSGTGPLGETQYF. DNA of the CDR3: TGTGCCAGCAGTTCCGGGACAGGCCCCCTCGGGGAGACCCAGTACTTC.

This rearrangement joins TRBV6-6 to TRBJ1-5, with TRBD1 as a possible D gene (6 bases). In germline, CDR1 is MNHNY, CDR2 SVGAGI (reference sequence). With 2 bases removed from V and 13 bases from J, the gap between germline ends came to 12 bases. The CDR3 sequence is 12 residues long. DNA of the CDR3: TGTGCCAGCAGTTACCTAACAGGGTCTCAGCATTTT. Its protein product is CASSYLTGSQHF.

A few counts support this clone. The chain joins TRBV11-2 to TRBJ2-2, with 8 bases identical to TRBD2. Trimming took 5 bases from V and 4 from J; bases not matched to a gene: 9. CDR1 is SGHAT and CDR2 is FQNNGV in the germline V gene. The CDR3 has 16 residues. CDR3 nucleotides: TGTGCCAGCAGCCCAGAGGGCGCGGGGGGCACCGGGGAGCTGTTTTTT. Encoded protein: CASSPEGAGGTGELFF.

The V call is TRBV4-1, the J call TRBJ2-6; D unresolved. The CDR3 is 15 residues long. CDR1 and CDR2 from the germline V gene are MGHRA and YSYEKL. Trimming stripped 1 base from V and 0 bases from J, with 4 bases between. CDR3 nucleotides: TGCGCCAGCAGCCAAGGGAGCTCTGGGGCCAACGTCCTGACTTTC. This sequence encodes CASSQGSSGANVLTF.

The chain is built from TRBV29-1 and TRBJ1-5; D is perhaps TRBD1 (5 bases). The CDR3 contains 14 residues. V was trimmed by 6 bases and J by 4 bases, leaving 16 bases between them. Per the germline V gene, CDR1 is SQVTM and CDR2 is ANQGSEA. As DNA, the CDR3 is TGCAGCGTCTCTGCTGGGGCGGGAAATCAGCCCCAGCATTTT. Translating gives CSVSAGAGNQPQHF.

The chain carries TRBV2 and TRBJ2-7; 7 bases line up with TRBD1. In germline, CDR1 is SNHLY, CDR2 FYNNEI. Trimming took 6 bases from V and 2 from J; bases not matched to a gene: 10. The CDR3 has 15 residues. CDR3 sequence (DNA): TGTGCCAGCAGATCAGGACAGGCCCCTACCTACGAGCAGTACTTC. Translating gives CASRSGQAPTYEQYF. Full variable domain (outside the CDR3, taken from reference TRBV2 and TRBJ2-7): EPEVTQTPSHQVTQMGQEVILRCVPISNHLYFYWYRQILGQKVEFLVSFYNNEISEKSEIFDDQFSVERPDGSNFTLKIRSTKLEDSAMYFCASRSGQAPTYEQYFGPGTRLTVT.

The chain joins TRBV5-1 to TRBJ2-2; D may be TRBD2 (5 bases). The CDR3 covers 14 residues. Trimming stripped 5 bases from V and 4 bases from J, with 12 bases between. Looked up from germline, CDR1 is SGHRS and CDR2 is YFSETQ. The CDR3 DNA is TGCGCCAGCAGACCGGACTCTATCACCGGGGAGCTGTTTTTT. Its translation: CASRPDSITGELFF.

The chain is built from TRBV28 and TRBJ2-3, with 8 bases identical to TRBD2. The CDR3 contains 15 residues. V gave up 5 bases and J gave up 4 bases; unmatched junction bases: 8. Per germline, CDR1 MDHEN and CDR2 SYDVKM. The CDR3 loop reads CASSNGGAGADTQYF. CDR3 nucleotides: TGTGCCAGCAGTAACGGGGGGGCGGGGGCAGATACGCAGTATTTT.

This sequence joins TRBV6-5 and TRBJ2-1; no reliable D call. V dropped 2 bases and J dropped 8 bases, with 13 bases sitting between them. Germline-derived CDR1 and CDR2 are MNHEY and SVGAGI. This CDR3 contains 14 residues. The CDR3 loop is CASSYVTEFDEQFF. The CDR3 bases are TGTGCCAGCAGTTACGTAACAGAATTCGATGAGCAGTTCTTC.

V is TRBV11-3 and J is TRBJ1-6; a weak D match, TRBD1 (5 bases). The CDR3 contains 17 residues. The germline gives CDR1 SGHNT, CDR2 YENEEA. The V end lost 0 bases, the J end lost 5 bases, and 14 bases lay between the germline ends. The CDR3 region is CASSLDKGHLNNSPLHF. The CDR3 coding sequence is TGTGCCAGCAGCTTAGATAAGGGGCACCTAAATAATTCACCCCTCCACTTT.

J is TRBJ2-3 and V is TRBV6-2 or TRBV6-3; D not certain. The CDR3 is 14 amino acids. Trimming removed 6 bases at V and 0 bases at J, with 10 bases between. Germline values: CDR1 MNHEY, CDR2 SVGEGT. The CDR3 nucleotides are TGTGCCAGCAGCACTACCGGGAGCACAGATACGCAGTATTTT. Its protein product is CASSTTGSTDTQYF.

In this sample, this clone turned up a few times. CDR3 protein: CASCRGIGEGNQPQHF. The CDR3 nucleotides are TGTGCCAGCTGCCGGGGGATCGGGGAGGGCAATCAGCCCCAGCATTTT. The chain combines TRBV7-9 with TRBJ1-5, with TRBD1 as a possible D gene (5 bases). Per germline, CDR1 SEHNR and CDR2 FQNEAQ (reference sequence). The germline V and J ends were trimmed by 8 bases and 2 bases, with 19 bases remaining between them. The CDR3 is 16 amino acids.

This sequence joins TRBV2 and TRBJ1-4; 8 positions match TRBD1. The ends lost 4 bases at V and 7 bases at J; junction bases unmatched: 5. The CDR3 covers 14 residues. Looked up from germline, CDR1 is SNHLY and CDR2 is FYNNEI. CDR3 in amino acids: CASSVDRGSEKLFF. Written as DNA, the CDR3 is TGTGCCAGCAGTGTTGACAGGGGAAGTGAAAAACTGTTTTTT.

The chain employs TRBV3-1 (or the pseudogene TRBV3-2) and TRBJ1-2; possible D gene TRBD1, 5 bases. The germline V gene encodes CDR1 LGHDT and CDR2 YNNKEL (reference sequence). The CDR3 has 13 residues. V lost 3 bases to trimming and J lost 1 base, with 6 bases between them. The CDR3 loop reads CASSQTDNYGYTF. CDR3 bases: TGTGCCAGCAGCCAGACAGATAACTATGGCTACACCTTC.

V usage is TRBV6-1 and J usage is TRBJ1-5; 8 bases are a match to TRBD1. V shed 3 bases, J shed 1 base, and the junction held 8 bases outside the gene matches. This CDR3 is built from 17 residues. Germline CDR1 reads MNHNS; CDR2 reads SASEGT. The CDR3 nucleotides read TGTGCCAGCAGTGACCCTGGGGGGACAGGCAGCAATCAGCCCCAGCATTTT. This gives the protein CASSDPGGTGSNQPQHF.

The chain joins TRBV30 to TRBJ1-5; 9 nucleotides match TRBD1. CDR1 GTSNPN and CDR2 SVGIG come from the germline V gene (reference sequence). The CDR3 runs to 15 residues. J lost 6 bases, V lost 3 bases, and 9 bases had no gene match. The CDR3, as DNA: TGTGCCTGGAGCGGTGGAACAGGGGGCCCTCAGCCCCAGCATTTT. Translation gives CAWSGGTGGPQPQHF.

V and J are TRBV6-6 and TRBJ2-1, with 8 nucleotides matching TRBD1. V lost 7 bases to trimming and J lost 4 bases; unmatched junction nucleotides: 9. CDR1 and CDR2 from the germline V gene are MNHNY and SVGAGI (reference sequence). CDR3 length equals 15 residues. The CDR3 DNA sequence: TGTGCCAGCAAAACGGGAGACAGGGGTTACAATGAGCAGTTCTTC. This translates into CASKTGDRGYNEQFF.

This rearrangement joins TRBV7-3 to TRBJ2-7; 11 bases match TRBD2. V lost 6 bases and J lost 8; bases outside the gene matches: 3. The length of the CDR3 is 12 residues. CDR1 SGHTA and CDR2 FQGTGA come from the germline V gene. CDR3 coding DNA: TGTGCCAGCAGTCTAGCGGGGGGAAAGCAGTACTTC. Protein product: CASSLAGGKQYF.

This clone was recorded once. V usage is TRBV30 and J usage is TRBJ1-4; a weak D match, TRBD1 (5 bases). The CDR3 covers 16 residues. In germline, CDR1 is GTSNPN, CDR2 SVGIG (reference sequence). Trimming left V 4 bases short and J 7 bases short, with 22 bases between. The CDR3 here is CAWTGREVGLSEKLFF. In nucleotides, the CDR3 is TGTGCCTGGACGGGGCGGGAGGTCGGTCTTAGTGAAAAACTGTTTTTT.

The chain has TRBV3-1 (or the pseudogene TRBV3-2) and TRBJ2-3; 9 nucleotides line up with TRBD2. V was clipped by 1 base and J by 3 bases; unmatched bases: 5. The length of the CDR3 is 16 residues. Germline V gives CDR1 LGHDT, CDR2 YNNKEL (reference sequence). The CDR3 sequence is CASSQVSGGRTDTQYF. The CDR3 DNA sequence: TGTGCCAGCAGCCAAGTTAGCGGGGGCCGGACAGATACGCAGTATTTT.

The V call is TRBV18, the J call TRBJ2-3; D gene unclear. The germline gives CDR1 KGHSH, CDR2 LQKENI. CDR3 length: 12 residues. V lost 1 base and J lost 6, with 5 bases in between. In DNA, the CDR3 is TGTGCCAGCTCACCACGTGAGGATACGCAGTATTTT. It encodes CASSPREDTQYF.